Listed here are 11 T cell receptor beta chains from one sample, sequenced in a study of identical twins. Using its own MiXCR run on the 5' RACE reads, TCRdb lists one record per CDR3 protein. The table shows under 350,000 distinct CDR3 sequences, with less than 9.5% occurring only once. These same records also appear under a second study, on yellow fever vaccine responses in identical twins.

The source material was CD8+ T cells sorted from blood. Receptors were obtained from a young woman in good health.

This clonotype was found a few times. This chain uses TRBV7-8 with TRBJ2-2; TRBD2 matches 7 bases. The CDR3 runs to 16 residues. V was clipped by 2 bases and J by 6 bases; unmatched bases: 9. CDR1 SGHVS and CDR2 FQNEAQ come from the germline V gene. The chain's CDR3 is CASSLYLAGDSGELFF. As DNA, the CDR3 is TGTGCCAGCAGCTTATATTTGGCGGGGGATTCCGGGGAGCTGTTTTTT. The variable domain in full, completed from reference TRBV7-8 and TRBJ2-2, reads GAGVSQSPRYKVAKRGQDVALRCDPISGHVSLFWYQQALGQGPEFLTYFQNEAQLDKSGLPSDRFFAERPEGSVSTLKIQRTQQEDSAVYLCASSLYLAGDSGELFFGEGSRLTVL.

This clonotype came up a few times. The gene calls are TRBV7-9 and TRBJ2-7; D perhaps matches TRBD2 (5 bases). V gave up 4 bases and J gave up 9 bases, with 16 bases separating them. CDR3 length: 13 amino acids. Germline V gene lookup returns CDR1 SEHNR and CDR2 FQNEAQ (reference sequence). The CDR3 sequence: CASSSAMRVVQYF. The CDR3 nucleotides are TGTGCCAGCAGCTCTGCGATGCGGGTGGTGCAGTACTTC.

The chain employs TRBV7-8 and TRBJ2-3; no clear D. The V end lost 6 bases, the J end lost 2 bases, and 12 bases lay between the germline ends. The CDR3 sequence is 14 residues long. The germline CDR1 and CDR2 sequences are SGHVS and FQNEAQ. CDR3 in DNA: TGTGCCAGCAGACCCTGGGCCTCCACAGATACGCAGTATTTT. Translation gives CASRPWASTDTQYF.

Ten or more counts support this clonotype. The DNA is omitted, as the CDR3 cannot be located on it reliably, and the CDR3 follows TCRdb's listing. V and J are TRBV25-1 and TRBJ1-6. With termini counted, the CDR3 has 16 amino acids. Germline V gives CDR1 MGHDK, CDR2 SYGVNS. The chain's CDR3 is CASILDRSSYNSPLHF.

The chain combines TRBV20-1 with TRBJ2-7, with D possibly TRBD2 on 6 matching bases. Trimming shortened V by 4 bases and J by 0 bases, and 10 bases separated the two germline ends. Germline loops: CDR1 DFQATT, CDR2 SNEGSKA (reference sequence). The CDR3 runs 13 residues. Written as DNA, the CDR3 is TGCAGTGCTAATCCGCGGGACTCCTACGAGCAGTACTTC. It specifies CSANPRDSYEQYF.

This clonotype has just a few counts. The chain links TRBV7-8 to TRBJ1-2; D is unclear. The V and J ends lost 7 bases and 4 bases respectively, with 16 bases between them. Germline assignment: CDR1 SGHVS and CDR2 FQNEAQ. The CDR3 extends over 14 amino acids. The CDR3, as DNA: TGTGCCAGCACCCCCAGCCGGCAATTCTATGGCTACACCTTC. Translating gives CASTPSRQFYGYTF.

This clonotype was counted many times. The CDR3 bases are TGCGCCAGCAGCTTCGGGAGGGGCTTAGAGCAGTTCTTC. Its protein product is CASSFGRGLEQFF. The V gene is TRBV5-1, the J gene TRBJ2-1; TRBD2 matches 8 bases. Germline CDR1 is SGHRS and CDR2 is YFSETQ. The length of the CDR3 is 13 residues. Unmatched junction bases numbered 5, after V lost 2 bases and J lost 10 bases. Looking up the rest from reference TRBV5-1 and TRBJ2-1 gives the full variable domain: KAGVTQTPRYLIKTRGQQVTLSCSPISGHRSVSWYQQTPGQGLQFLFEYFSETQRNKGNFPGRFSGRQFSNSRSEMNVSTLELGDSALYLCASSFGRGLEQFFGPGTRLTVL.

The chain uses TRBV2 and TRBJ2-7, with D maybe TRBD2 (5 bases). CDR3 length equals 15 residues. V was pared by 8 bases and J by 2 bases, with 19 bases between. Germline-derived CDR1 and CDR2 are SNHLY and FYNNEI. The CDR3 coding sequence is TGTGCCAGCGGATATGGGTCTGGGGAGCCCTACGAGCAGTACTTC. Residues: CASGYGSGEPYEQYF.

This chain connects TRBV6-5 to TRBJ2-2; D possibly corresponds to TRBD2 (6 bases). Trimming cost V 0 bases and J 4 bases, with 15 bases left between them. The CDR3 contains 17 residues. Germline CDR1 reads MNHEY; CDR2 reads SVGAGI. This chain's CDR3 is CASSYSFLTGVTGELFF. CDR3 in DNA: TGTGCCAGCAGTTACTCGTTTTTAACGGGGGTCACCGGGGAGCTGTTTTTT.

This clonotype was detected only a few times. This chain connects TRBV18 to TRBJ2-2; D call uncertain. Germline assignment: CDR1 KGHSH and CDR2 LQKENI. The CDR3 is 17 residues long. The V gene lost 4 bases and the J gene lost 4 bases, with 19 bases spanning the gap. CDR3 residues: CASSLIGHSVRTGELFF. The CDR3 nucleotides read TGTGCCAGCTCACTAATTGGCCATTCGGTTCGCACCGGGGAGCTGTTTTTT.

This clonotype appeared many times. The chain joins TRBV20-1 to TRBJ2-1, with a possible D match to TRBD2 (7 bases). The V and J ends lost 3 bases and 7 bases respectively, with 16 bases between them. CDR1 is DFQATT, CDR2 SNEGSKA, per germline (reference sequence). This CDR3 is built from 14 residues. CDR3 nucleotides: TGCAGTGCTAGGCTTAGGGGGGGCCTGAATGAGCAGTTCTTC. It yields the protein CSARLRGGLNEQFF.